This T cell receptor beta chain was retrieved from a study of T cell responses to AZD1222 COVID-19 vaccine (dated by TCRdb to about 2021). Study-level background: AZD1222 recipients with second doses at about 4 weeks or about 12 weeks were pooled, because spike-specific TCR depth and breadth did not differ between schedules. A total of 233 trial participants underwent TCR sequencing, of whom 207 received two doses of AZD1222 and about 26 received two doses of the MenACWY control vaccine. Trial participants were enrolled into age subgroups of 18-55, 56-69 and 70-plus years, which contained about 160, 30 and 59 TCR-sequenced participants, respectively.

For this clone: The antigen it binds to is not known. Per-base quality was not reported, and no clone a single base away is much larger than it.

Results and caveats for the whole study, not just this receptor: Conclusions about previously exposed vaccinees are limited because only six or seven AZD1222 recipients were SARS-CoV-2 seropositive at baseline. No day 14 peak-response samples were available, so repertoires were characterized only after the peak T cell response. Reportedly, close to half of the unique spike-specific TCRs recognized epitopes lying outside the regions that are mutated in the B.1.351 and B.1.1.7 variants. Participants were mostly white British and included more females than males, and it was suggested by the authors that clonal diversity may have been underestimated. In the small 56-69-year group, the increase in depth fell short of significance, most likely because of low power. CD4 TCRs associated with the vaccine covered the entire spike protein, and the dominant responses were in regions 160-218 and 743-854. A significant rise in spike-specific TCR breadth and depth was observed after two AZD1222 doses relative to day 0 and relative to MenACWY recipients.

The CDR3 regions of human TCRbeta chains were analyzed by immunosequencing. For the original study's pipeline: Repertoire TCRs were matched against a reference library of SARS-CoV-2-specific TCRs generated with the MIRA antigen-specificity platform. Breadth was defined as the fraction of unique TCRs that were SARS-CoV-2-associated, and depth was defined as the fraction of total T cells that were SARS-CoV-2-associated. Using the MIRA data, each spike-specific TCR was mapped to the spike region that the TCR reacts to and placed in a CD4 or CD8 class. Log10-transformed breadth and depth values were compared by one-way ANOVA with Sidak's multiple comparisons tests. TCRdb mirrors the immuneACCESS table, restricted to in-frame sequences. Some clones are absent from its copies; in checked studies, under half trace to an unresolved V gene, and the reason for the others is unknown. V and J calls and clone size come straight from that table; D and trimming were deduced from the DNA. The sample table shows some 120,000 clones, and 90% are seen once. Of the sample, around 7.8% falls within the top ten clones.

The time point label here, explained by the study, means: baseline before first vaccination. Vaccinee samples were obtained from the UK trials COV001 and COV002, which included a single-blind randomized controlled phase 2/3 trial of AZD1222 (ChAdOx1 nCoV-19) in healthy adults. For TCRbeta chain sequencing, PBMC samples from trial participants were taken at day 0 and at day 28 after the second dose. Trimmed from V: 6 bases; trimmed from J: 3 bases; junction bases lacking a gene match: 4. The CDR3 covers 14 residues, taking in both the cysteine and the phenylalanine. The sequence is cut down to CDR3 DNA, 42 bases in frame from base 1. CDR1 ENHRY and CDR2 SYGVKD were looked up in the germline V gene.

Sequenced material: peripheral blood, taken on day 0 of AZD1222 vaccination. The rearranged chain carries TRBV10-3 and TRBJ1-3; TRBD1 matches 8 bases in the middle. The clonotype comes from an adult in good health. The CDR3 reads CAIRQGADGNTIYF. The base sequence is TGTGCCATCAGGCAGGGGGCAGATGGAAACACCATATATTTT.